This T cell receptor (beta chain) was captured in a study of blood T cell repertoires in COVID-19 (dated by TCRdb to about 2020). Background for the entire study: Samples covering the acute and convalescent phases of COVID-19 were provided by collaborators in the United States, Italy and Spain. The material from the prospective study consisted of cDNA or gDNA derived from T cells, B-cell-depleted T cells, or PBMCs. Where HLA class I and class II types were available, the types were taken from metadata supplied by the sample provider, not from assay-based typing. The dataset comprised deeply sampled blood TCRbeta repertoires from subjects exposed to, actively infected with, or recovered from COVID-19. A freely available public database, intended as a resource for researchers studying the immune response to SARS-CoV-2, is where the repertoires were released. The samples were drawn from two sources: the first 160 participants of the ongoing ImmuneRACE study, and fewer than 1,500 subjects contributed by 6 global collaborators. Sample metadata almost always included a de-identified subject ID, COVID-19 status, age in years and sex.

Only one count was recorded for this clone. The target of this receptor is not known. Base qualities are not recorded, but no much larger clone differs from it by a single base. The immunoSEQ Assay, a bias-controlled multiplex PCR, was used to amplify TCRbeta CDR3 regions from genomic DNA. The source study handled its data this way. The number of nucleated cells in each sample was estimated from the amplification of reference gene primers within the assay. To quantify the absolute abundance of each unique TCRbeta CDR3 rearrangement, sequence reads were collapsed and filtered. For each sample, productive Simpson clonality was calculated as the square root of Simpson's diversity index across productive rearrangements. The clones in this table, taken by TCRdb from immuneACCESS, are in-frame only. Not every clone is retained; where verified, under half of the shortfall comes from an unresolved V gene, and the cause of the rest is unknown. The V and J calls and clone size are taken from that table; D and trimming were inferred from the DNA. For this sample there are almost 400,000 clones; approximately 90% appear just once. The ten largest make up approximately 1% of the sample.

The CDR3 covers 15 residues, taking in both the cysteine and the phenylalanine. Left in the record is the CDR3 DNA by itself, 45 bases read in frame from the first base. Compared with germline, V lacks 0 bases and J lacks 6 bases; bases without a gene match: 8. In the germline V gene, CDR1 corresponds to SGHRS and CDR2 to YFSETQ. Paper-wide results and their limitations: How much clinical and demographic metadata was included differed by source and by participant, and the metadata was provided uncurated.

Participants in the prospective study were enrolled through a virtual design, were aged 18 to 89 years, and lived in 24 United States geographic areas. To assign participants to cohorts, the prospective study relied on clinical history that participants themselves reported in a screening survey and a study questionnaire. In the prospective study, mobile phlebotomists collected whole blood, serum and a nasopharyngeal or oropharyngeal swab from each participant. Additional blood draws and questionnaires over an approximately 2-month period could optionally be provided by prospective study participants. Before DNA extraction, blood samples from the prospective study were shipped at room temperature or frozen.

Input material: PBMCs or T cells enriched from blood (not recorded which). The receptor's source is a woman aged 30 to 39 with acute COVID-19. The chain is made from TRBV5-1 and TRBJ1-2, and TRBD1 aligns with 7 junction nucleotides. The nucleotides read TGCGCCAGCAGCTTGGCTTGGACAGGAAGGGATGGCTACACCTTC. It translates as CASSLAWTGRDGYTF.